This T cell receptor (beta chain) was obtained from a study of chemoradiotherapy in HPV16-positive cancers. About the study: Functional T-cell assays on a couple of HPV16-positive patients' cells defined candidate HPV-specific clones and common TCR motifs. Findings of the study overall: HPV-responsive T-cell expansion during chemoradiotherapy was linked to improved recurrence-free survival in HPV16-positive patients.

Some clones are missing from TCRdb's copy, which holds only in-frame ones; the method was immunoSEQ multiplex PCR. Among about 10,000 clones listed, over 60% were seen once. Points on this clone: Its target is unknown.

The sequences come from tumor tissue, collected from a patient who underwent chemoradiotherapy. The sequence came from a human donor with HPV-associated anogenital cancer.

Here the CDR3 reads CASSSDREYGSGYTF. The CDR3 coding sequence is TGTGCCAGTAGTTCGGACAGGGAATACGGTAGTGGCTACACCTTC. This chain links TRBV19 with TRBJ1-2; 8 bases are a match to TRBD1. J was trimmed by 7 bases and V by 5 bases; bases with no gene match: 12. The CDR3 is 15 residues long. Germline V gene data show CDR1 as LNHDA and CDR2 as SQIVND (reference sequence).